Below, 21 T cell receptor beta chains from the same sample are listed, as sequenced in a study of blood T cells in healthy people across ages. A J-beta primer mix and a sample-barcoded 5' primer were used in a second PCR of about 7 to 12 cycles. TCRdb reprocessed the 5' RACE reads with MiXCR, giving one entry per CDR3 protein. Among more than 1,400,000 distinct CDR3 sequences listed, 42% were seen once. Material: blood. All receptors come from a woman under 30 in good health.

This chain uses TRBV29-1 with TRBJ1-1; no clear D. Trimming took off 3 bases at V and 1 base at J, with 3 bases between the two ends. CDR3 length: 11 amino acids. The V gene's germline CDR1 is SQVTM and CDR2 ANQGSEA. The CDR3 loop is CSVDGNTEAFF. CDR3 in DNA: TGCAGCGTTGATGGGAACACTGAAGCTTTCTTT.

The chain links TRBV30 to TRBJ2-5; D call uncertain. Germline CDR1 is GTSNPN and CDR2 is SVGIG (reference sequence). Trimming left V 1 base short and J 11 bases short, with 17 bases between. This CDR3 comprises 13 residues. CDR3 residues: CAWSGARDNEQYF. CDR3 DNA sequence: TGTGCCTGGAGTGGCGCCAGAGACAATGAGCAGTACTTC. The entire variable domain, with the rest obtained from reference TRBV30 and TRBJ2-5, is as follows: SQTIHQWPATLVQPVGSPLSLECTVEGTSNPNLYWYRQAAGRGLQLLFYSVGIGQISSEVPQNLSASRPQDRQFILSSKKLLLSDSGFYLCAWSGARDNEQYFGPGTRLLVL.

V and J are TRBV6-6 and TRBJ2-7; TRBD2 matches 9 bases. The CDR3 loop spans 14 amino acids. CDR1 is MNHNY and CDR2 is SVGAGI in the germline V gene (reference sequence). J was trimmed by 5 bases and V by 5 bases; bases with no gene match: 7. The CDR3 nucleotides read TGTGCCAGCAGTCCCAATAGCGGGGGCCACGAGCAGTACTTC. Its translation is CASSPNSGGHEQYF.

The rearrangement links TRBV10-3 to TRBJ2-3, with D possibly called TRBD1 or TRBD2 (5 bases each). Looked up from germline, CDR1 is ENHRY and CDR2 is SYGVKD. CDR3 size: 15 residues. V shed 8 bases and J shed 0 bases, with 15 bases lying between them. CDR3 DNA: TGTGCCATCCGGGACCCCGGTTCCAGCACAGATACGCAGTATTTT. As protein: CAIRDPGSSTDTQYF.

Remarks on this clonotype: An end of the junction does not agree with germline; a read error may underlie this. The chain combines TRBV5-1 with TRBJ2-5; the D is unclear. The CDR3 consists of 12 residues. Germline-derived CDR1 and CDR2 are SGHRS and YFSETQ. The CDR3 loop is CASNLDMGTQYF. CDR3 nucleotides: TGCGCCAGCAACTTGGATATGGGGACCCAGTACTTC. Together with reference TRBV5-1 and TRBJ2-5, the CDR3 gives the full variable domain: KAGVTQTPRYLIKTRGQQVTLSCSPISGHRSVSWYQQTPGQGLQFLFEYFSETQRNKGNFPGRFSGRQFSNSRSEMNVSTLELGDSALYLCASNLDMGTQYFGPGTRLLVL.

The genes are TRBV6-5 and TRBJ2-7; 9 bases line up with TRBD2. V shed 4 bases, J shed 5 bases, and the junction held 6 bases outside the gene matches. This CDR3 is 14 amino acids long. Germline CDR1 MNHEY, CDR2 SVGAGI. This CDR3 reads CASSSAGGANEQYF. CDR3 in DNA: TGTGCCAGCAGTTCCGCGGGGGGGGCGAACGAGCAGTACTTC.

This rearrangement joins TRBV5-5 to TRBJ2-5, with 8 bases lining up with TRBD2. CDR3 length equals 15 residues. Trimming removed 2 bases from V and 2 bases from J; junction bases left unmatched: 5. Per germline, CDR1 SGHKS and CDR2 YYEKEE (reference sequence). The CDR3 DNA sequence: TGTGCCAGCAGCTTTGATCCGGGGGGGCAAGAGACCCAGTACTTC. Its protein is CASSFDPGGQETQYF.

V and J are TRBV5-1 and TRBJ2-6; 7 bases match TRBD1. There are 15 residues in the CDR3. Trimming cost V 0 bases and J 3 bases; bases outside gene matches: 0. Germline assignment: CDR1 SGHRS and CDR2 YFSETQ. CDR3 bases: TGCGCCAGCAGCTTGGACAGGGGTGGGGCCAACGTCCTGACTTTC. This gives the protein CASSLDRGGANVLTF.

This clonotype was counted a few times. The chain recombines TRBV3-1 with TRBJ1-2; 8 bases are shared with TRBD1. Trimming took 0 bases from V and 4 from J; bases not matched to a gene: 4. Germline V lookup: CDR1 LGHDT, CDR2 YNNKEL (reference sequence). The CDR3 length is 15 residues. The CDR3, as DNA: TGTGCCAGCAGCCAAGAGGCAGGGGGCATCTATGGCTACACCTTC. Protein sequence: CASSQEAGGIYGYTF.

V and J are TRBV7-2 and TRBJ2-4; unclear D gene. Between the trimmed V and J ends, which lost 5 bases and 15 bases, there was a span of 23 bases. CDR3 length equals 14 residues. Germline CDR1 reads SGHTA; CDR2 reads FQGNSA. The CDR3 region is CASSRTALSYERYF. The CDR3 coding sequence is TGTGCCAGCAGCCGGACGGCTTTGAGCTACGAGCGGTACTTC. Full variable domain (missing parts from reference TRBV7-2 and TRBJ2-4): GAGVSQSPSNKVTEKGKDVELRCDPISGHTALYWYRQSLGQGLEFLIYFQGNSAPDKSGLPSDRFSAERTGGSVSTLTIQRTQQEDSAVYLCASSRTALSYERYFGAGTRLSVL.

This clonotype showed up just a few times. A junction end diverges from the germline sequence, so it may reflect a read error. The chain joins TRBV7-7 to TRBJ2-4; TRBD2 aligns across 12 bases. Near its end, the DNA agrees better with TRBJ2-7, so the J call may be wrong. CDR3 length equals 18 residues. Germline V CDR1 and CDR2: SSHAT, FNYEAQ (reference sequence). The CDR3 loop is CASSLELAGGTLLPEQYF. In nucleotides, the CDR3 is TGTGCTAGCAGCTTAGAACTAGCGGGGGGAACCTTACTTCCCGAGCAGTACTTC.

This clonotype has just a few counts. This chain connects TRBV19 to TRBJ1-1; D gene unclear. CDR1 is LNHDA, CDR2 SQIVND, per germline (reference sequence). The CDR3 is 14 residues long. V lost 3 bases, J lost 0 bases, and 8 bases lay in between. In DNA, the CDR3 is TGTGCCAGTAGTATCTCAGCCATGAACACTGAAGCTTTCTTT. Its protein is CASSISAMNTEAFF.

This clonotype has only a few counts. This chain connects TRBV3-1 to TRBJ2-3; 13 bases match TRBD2. The CDR3 is made up of 19 amino acids. The germline CDR1 and CDR2 sequences are LGHDT and YNNKEL (reference sequence). With V trimmed by 1 base and J by 2 bases, 9 bases remained unmatched. CDR3 residues: CASSQGSSGTSGATDTQYF. The CDR3 region has the DNA TGTGCCAGCAGCCAAGGATCTTCTGGGACTAGCGGGGCCACAGATACGCAGTATTTT.

The rearrangement links TRBV20-1 to TRBJ2-3; D may be TRBD1 (5 bases). Per germline, CDR1 DFQATT and CDR2 SNEGSKA (reference sequence). Between the trimmed V and J ends, which lost 6 bases and 3 bases, there was a span of 19 bases. The CDR3 covers 15 residues. CDR3 nucleotide sequence: TGCAGTGCGGAACCCGATGGGGCCCTTACAGATACGCAGTATTTT. Translation gives CSAEPDGALTDTQYF.

This clonotype has a handful of counts. J is TRBJ1-1 and V is TRBV5-1; D is perhaps TRBD1 (5 bases). The germline V gene has CDR1 SGHRS and CDR2 YFSETQ. The CDR3 is 13 residues long. The V and J ends lost 0 bases and 6 bases respectively, with 9 bases between them. The CDR3 DNA follows: TGCGCCAGCAGCTTGGCAAGGGGCTCTGAAGCTTTCTTT. Residues: CASSLARGSEAFF.

This clonotype was observed a few times. The chain couples TRBV24-1 to TRBJ2-1, with D uncertain. The length of the CDR3 is 13 residues. Germline values: CDR1 KGHDR, CDR2 SFDVKD. V was shortened by 2 bases and J by 10 bases, with 11 bases between the two germline ends. DNA for the CDR3: TGTGCCACCAGTGATTCTGACTCCCCAGAGCAGTTCTTC. Encoded protein: CATSDSDSPEQFF.

This rearrangement joins TRBV6-5 to TRBJ1-1, with a possible D match to TRBD1 (6 bases). The V and J ends lost 7 bases and 4 bases respectively, with 19 bases between them. CDR1 MNHEY and CDR2 SVGAGI come from the germline V gene. The CDR3 spans 15 residues. CDR3 loop: CASTLSTGSGTEAFF. The DNA for the CDR3 is TGTGCCAGCACCCTATCGACAGGCTCGGGCACTGAAGCTTTCTTT.

On this clonotype: No conserved phenylalanine or tryptophan ends this CDR3, so it is likely a read error. V gene TRBV12-5 combines with J gene TRBJ1-2; D remains unclear. Trimming shortened V by 0 bases and J by 7 bases, and 24 bases separated the two germline ends. Germline CDR1 and CDR2: LGHNT and FRNRAP. The CDR3 totals 18 residues. The CDR3 loop reads CASGLVVGDGPELPGYTV. In nucleotides, the CDR3 is TGTGCTAGTGGTTTGGTCGTAGGTGACGGACCTGAGCTTCCTGGCTACACCGTC.

This clonotype appeared once. The CDR3 here is CAWSLGTGSGEQYF. The CDR3 DNA sequence: TGTGCCTGGAGTCTAGGGACAGGCAGTGGCGAGCAGTACTTC. The V call is TRBV30, the J call TRBJ2-7, with TRBD1 matching over 8 bases. V lost 2 bases to trimming and J lost 6 bases; unmatched junction nucleotides: 9. CDR3 length: 14 residues. The V gene's germline CDR1 is GTSNPN and CDR2 SVGIG (reference sequence).

The chain joins TRBV28 to TRBJ1-5, with TRBD1 matching 9 bases. Trimming cost V 6 bases and J 5 bases; bases outside gene matches: 8. The CDR3 spans 15 residues. Looked up from germline, CDR1 is MDHEN and CDR2 is SYDVKM. The CDR3 DNA is TGTGCCAGCAGGACAGGGGGAGGGATCTATCAGCCCCAGCATTTT. Its translation: CASRTGGGIYQPQHF.

The gene calls are TRBV20-1 and TRBJ2-7, with D maybe TRBD1 (5 bases). Germline V CDR1 and CDR2: DFQATT, SNEGSKA (reference sequence). The CDR3 runs 14 residues. The V end lost 0 bases, the J end lost 0 bases, and 9 bases lay between the germline ends. This CDR3 is CSARDTTVSYEQYF. The DNA of the CDR3 is TGCAGTGCTAGAGACACGACAGTCTCCTACGAGCAGTACTTC.